The 14 T cell receptor beta chains presented below share a single source sample, sequenced in a study of CD8+CD57+ T cells in acquired aplastic anemia. Investigators profiled TCR beta VDJ and CDR3 from genomic DNA template. Each CDR3 protein gets one entry after TCRdb re-called the reads with MiXCR. Of approximately 200,000 distinct CDR3 sequences listed, less than 65% are singletons. Material: sorted CD4+, CD8+, or CD8+CD57+ T cells (not recorded which) from PBMCs. The receptors shown here come from a human donor with severe aplastic anemia or a healthy control (not recorded which).

This chain links TRBV19 with TRBJ2-7; possibly TRBD1 for D (5 bases). Germline-derived CDR1 and CDR2 are LNHDA and SQIVND (reference sequence). Between the trimmed V and J ends, which lost 6 bases and 1 base, there was a span of 10 bases. There are 13 residues in the CDR3. The CDR3 DNA follows: TGTGCCAGTAGCCACGACAGTTCCTACGAGCAGTACTTC. Its protein is CASSHDSSYEQYF.

The V call is TRBV29-1, the J call TRBJ2-7; D call uncertain. Per the germline V gene, CDR1 is SQVTM and CDR2 is ANQGSEA. There are 12 residues in the CDR3. V was pared by 4 bases and J by 3 bases, with 10 bases between. The CDR3 nucleotides are TGCAGCGTTGCCACCCAAATCTACGAGCAGTACTTC. Translating gives CSVATQIYEQYF.

The chain joins TRBV7-9 to TRBJ1-1; D is ambiguous. The CDR3 is 16 amino acids. Germline V gene sequence: CDR1 SEHNR, CDR2 FQNEAQ (reference sequence). V was pared by 2 bases and J by 4 bases, with 17 bases between. The CDR3 DNA reads as TGTGCCAGCAGCTTATTCCGGGGAATCGAGGTCACTGAAGCTTTCTTT. Translating gives CASSLFRGIEVTEAFF.

In its sample, this clonotype was seen many times. The chain carries TRBV5-6 and TRBJ2-3; no clear D gene. The CDR3 is 18 amino acids. The germline V and J ends were trimmed by 0 bases and 1 base, with 18 bases remaining between them. The V gene's germline CDR1 is SGHDT and CDR2 YYEEEE. CDR3 bases: TGTGCCAGCAGCTTGGCCCTCGGGTCGGCTGGGGGCACAGATACGCAGTATTTT. Translated: CASSLALGSAGGTDTQYF. The full variable domain, its missing parts supplied by reference TRBV5-6 and TRBJ2-3, is DAGVTQSPTHLIKTRGQQVTLRCSPKSGHDTVSWYQQALGQGPQFIFQYYEEEERQRGNFPDRFSGHQFPNYSSELNVNALLLGDSALYLCASSLALGSAGGTDTQYFGPGTRLTVL.

The rearrangement links TRBV19 to TRBJ1-1; weak D call: TRBD1 (6 bases). Trimming left V 5 bases short and J 0 bases short, with 10 bases between. Germline assignment: CDR1 LNHDA and CDR2 SQIVND (reference sequence). This CDR3 contains 14 residues. The CDR3 is CASSLRQVNTEAFF. The CDR3 nucleotides are TGTGCCAGTAGTCTTCGACAGGTGAACACTGAAGCTTTCTTT.

This clonotype was seen a handful of times. The rearrangement joins TRBV12-3 or TRBV12-4 to TRBJ2-2; D uncertain. The germline V and J ends were trimmed by 5 bases and 5 bases, with 6 bases remaining between them. The CDR3 length is 12 residues. For the CDR3, the DNA is TGTGCCAGCAGTCCTCGTACCGGGGAGCTGTTTTTT. This codes for CASSPRTGELFF.

The J gene is TRBJ2-1, the V gene TRBV7-3; TRBD2 matches 7 bases. The CDR3 has 15 amino acids. Unmatched junction bases numbered 9, after V lost 3 bases and J lost 7 bases. Germline V CDR1 and CDR2: SGHTA, FQGTGA. CDR3: CASSFLAGVMNEQFF. CDR3 DNA sequence: TGTGCCAGCAGCTTCCTCGCGGGAGTGATGAATGAGCAGTTCTTC.

The chain uses TRBV19 and TRBJ2-1; 10 bases are a match to TRBD1. CDR1 is LNHDA and CDR2 is SQIVND in the germline V gene (reference sequence). V lost 8 bases, J lost 8 bases, and 6 bases stayed unmatched. This CDR3 region has 13 residues. The CDR3 nucleotides read TGTGCCAGTTCTCGGACAGGGGGTGATGAGCAGTTCTTC. This codes for CASSRTGGDEQFF.

This clonotype occurred many times. The V call is TRBV7-8, the J call TRBJ2-1, with D possibly TRBD2 on 5 matching bases. Between the trimmed V and J ends, which lost 1 base and 0 bases, there was a span of 10 bases. The length of the CDR3 is 16 residues. Germline CDR1 is SGHVS and CDR2 is FQNEAQ. In nucleotides, the CDR3 is TGTGCCAGCAGCTTAGAGAGGGTCTACTCCTACAATGAGCAGTTCTTC. It yields the protein CASSLERVYSYNEQFF.

This rearrangement joins TRBV20-1 to TRBJ2-2; TRBD2 matches 13 bases. Germline V lookup: CDR1 DFQATT, CDR2 SNEGSKA (reference sequence). V gave up 5 bases and J gave up 1 base; unmatched junction bases: 10. The CDR3 length is 18 residues. This CDR3 reads CSASRRGTSGENTGELFF. Here the CDR3 DNA reads TGCAGTGCTTCTCGTCGCGGGACTAGCGGGGAGAACACCGGGGAGCTGTTTTTT.

The gene calls are TRBV9 and TRBJ2-3, with TRBD2 matching 9 bases. Per the germline V gene, CDR1 is SGDLS and CDR2 is YYNGEE. Trimming cost V 5 bases and J 0 bases; bases outside gene matches: 7. The CDR3 extends over 16 amino acids. Here the CDR3 reads CASSASGGLSTDTQYF. Here the CDR3 DNA reads TGTGCCAGCAGTGCCAGCGGGGGGCTCAGCACAGATACGCAGTATTTT.

Here the CDR3 reads CASSFGQENYYEQYF. The CDR3 bases are TGTGCCAGCAGCTTCGGACAGGAAAACTACTACGAGCAGTACTTC. The rearrangement links TRBV7-8 to TRBJ2-7; TRBD1 matches at 7 bases. The CDR3 consists of 15 residues. The J segment lost 3 bases and the V segment lost 3 bases, leaving 8 bases of the junction unmatched. CDR1 is SGHVS and CDR2 is FQNEAQ in the germline V gene. Combining the CDR3 with reference TRBV7-8 and TRBJ2-7 gives the whole variable domain GAGVSQSPRYKVAKRGQDVALRCDPISGHVSLFWYQQALGQGPEFLTYFQNEAQLDKSGLPSDRFFAERPEGSVSTLKIQRTQQEDSAVYLCASSFGQENYYEQYFGPGTRLTVT.

The CDR3 DNA reads as TGTGCCAGTAGTAGGCCGGGCTACGAGCAGTACTTC. This codes for CASSRPGYEQYF. The chain uses TRBV19 and TRBJ2-7; D unclear. Germline V gives CDR1 LNHDA, CDR2 SQIVND (reference sequence). V was cut by 4 bases and J by 3 bases, with 7 bases left in between. The CDR3 extends over 12 amino acids.

This clonotype was seen a single time. The V call is TRBV7-6, the J call TRBJ1-4; D uncertain. Germline loops: CDR1 SGHVS, CDR2 FNYEAQ. Trimming stripped 4 bases from V and 4 bases from J, with 7 bases between. The CDR3 has 13 residues. CDR3 nucleotide sequence: TGTGCCAGCAGCTACCCCGTTAATGAAAAACTGTTTTTT. Its translation is CASSYPVNEKLFF.